The 20 T cell receptor beta chains below were found in one sample sequenced in a study of radiotherapy plus CTLA-4 blockade in lung cancer. Libraries were prepared by immunoSEQ multiplex PCR; TCRdb keeps only in-frame clonotypes and omits some of them. Of around 100,000 clones in the sample, about four fifths were seen once. Specimen: peripheral blood, collected from a patient treated with radiotherapy plus ipilimumab. The receptors come from a human donor with non-small cell lung cancer who had a partial response to radiotherapy plus ipilimumab. Some clones in this sample may be carry-over from other donors' samples.

This chain connects TRBV19 to TRBJ1-1; tentatively, D is TRBD1 (6 bases). Looked up from germline, CDR1 is LNHDA and CDR2 is SQIVND (reference sequence). Trimming removed 3 bases at V and 0 bases at J, with 14 bases between. The CDR3 spans 16 residues. The chain's CDR3 is CASSMGQGRLNTEAFF. CDR3 in DNA: TGTGCCAGTAGTATGGGGCAGGGGCGGCTGAACACTGAAGCTTTCTTT.

The V and J genes are TRBV5-1 and TRBJ2-3, with D tentatively TRBD2 (6 bases). Germline loops: CDR1 SGHRS, CDR2 YFSETQ. With 0 bases removed from V and 2 bases from J, the gap between germline ends came to 16 bases. The CDR3 sequence is 17 residues long. The CDR3 DNA reads as TGCGCCAGCAGCTTGGGTGGGGGGACCGGCCACACAGATACGCAGTATTTT. This sequence encodes CASSLGGGTGHTDTQYF.

J is TRBJ1-6 and V is TRBV28; 9 positions agree with TRBD1. Germline V CDR1 and CDR2: MDHEN, SYDVKM. The CDR3 contains 14 residues. The junction had 6 bases not matched to a gene; V was cut back by 5 bases and J by 10 bases. DNA of the CDR3: TGTGCCAGCAGTCCGCACAGGGGGCACTCACCCCTCCACTTT. Its translation is CASSPHRGHSPLHF.

This rearrangement joins TRBV19 to TRBJ2-3, with TRBD2 identical over 10 bases. CDR3 length: 16 residues. After removal of 6 bases from V and 2 bases from J, the junction contained 8 bases not matched to a gene. Germline V CDR1 and CDR2: LNHDA, SQIVND (reference sequence). Here the CDR3 DNA reads TGTGCCAGTAGCACCAGGACTAGCGGTTACACAGATACGCAGTATTTT. Protein sequence: CASSTRTSGYTDTQYF.

This chain connects TRBV28 to TRBJ1-4; maybe TRBD1 (5 bases). Between the trimmed V and J ends, which lost 3 bases and 0 bases, there was a span of 8 bases. CDR1 and CDR2 from the germline V gene are MDHEN and SYDVKM. The CDR3 runs to 15 residues. The CDR3 protein is CASSLGGTTNEKLFF. CDR3 bases: TGTGCCAGCAGTTTGGGGGGGACAACTAATGAAAAACTGTTTTTT.

The V and J genes are TRBV18 and TRBJ2-4, with TRBD1 matching over 9 bases. Germline lookup yields CDR1 KGHSH and CDR2 LQKENI. Losses at the gene ends were 3 bases for V and 3 bases for J; bases not matched to a gene: 3. This CDR3 comprises 15 residues. CDR3 DNA: TGTGCCAGCTCACCTCGACAGGGGGACAAAAACATTCAGTACTTC. Amino acid sequence: CASSPRQGDKNIQYF.

The chain employs TRBV19 and TRBJ2-7; possible D gene TRBD1, 5 bases. Per germline, CDR1 LNHDA and CDR2 SQIVND (reference sequence). Trimming pared 5 bases from V and 1 base from J, leaving 12 bases between. The CDR3 consists of 14 residues. Written as DNA, the CDR3 is TGTGCCAGTAGTGTCGCCAGGGATTCCTACGAGCAGTACTTC. Its protein product is CASSVARDSYEQYF.

This rearrangement joins TRBV9 to TRBJ2-7; 7 bases agree with TRBD1. Germline V gene lookup returns CDR1 SGDLS and CDR2 YYNGEE. The CDR3 extends over 12 amino acids. V shed 3 bases, J shed 6 bases, and the junction held 3 bases outside the gene matches. For the CDR3, the DNA is TGTGCCAGCAGCGATTACAGGGGCGAGCAGTACTTC. Translated: CASSDYRGEQYF.

The V gene is TRBV6-1, the J gene TRBJ2-7; D is ambiguous. The CDR3 totals 14 residues. CDR1 is MNHNS and CDR2 is SASEGT in the germline V gene. V lost 4 bases and J 0 bases, leaving 10 bases between the germline ends. The CDR3 spells CASSGRYNSYEQYF. The CDR3 DNA reads TGTGCCAGCAGTGGCAGGTACAACTCCTACGAGCAGTACTTC.

This clone was found a few times. The V gene is TRBV10-1, the J gene TRBJ1-1; 7 bases are a match to TRBD1. From germline, CDR1 is WNHNN and CDR2 SYGVQD (reference sequence). CDR3 length equals 15 residues. V was clipped by 0 bases and J by 0 bases; unmatched bases: 1. The CDR3 loop reads CASSESTGLNTEAFF. The CDR3 bases are TGCGCCAGCAGTGAGTCGACAGGGCTGAACACTGAAGCTTTCTTT.

The chain combines TRBV11-1 with TRBJ1-1; D not resolved. From germline, CDR1 is SGHAT and CDR2 FQDESV (reference sequence). Trimming removed 3 bases at V and 0 bases at J, with 17 bases between. The CDR3 covers 17 residues. This CDR3 is CASSLGAGVWVNTEAFF. The CDR3, as DNA: TGTGCCAGCAGCTTGGGCGCCGGCGTTTGGGTGAACACTGAAGCTTTCTTT.

The sample holds a few counts of this clone. This chain uses TRBV28 with TRBJ2-7; D ambiguous. Germline V gene lookup returns CDR1 MDHEN and CDR2 SYDVKM. There are 13 residues in the CDR3. V lost 3 bases and J 2 bases, leaving 8 bases between the germline ends. For the CDR3, the DNA is TGTGCCAGCAGTTTGGCTGCCACCTACGAGCAGTACTTC. The encoded protein is CASSLAATYEQYF.

The chain couples TRBV4-3 to TRBJ2-1; 13 nucleotides match TRBD2. Germline CDR1 reads LGHNA; CDR2 reads YSLEER. CDR3 size: 19 residues. The V segment lost 3 bases and the J segment 7 bases; nucleotides outside the gene matches: 15. The CDR3 nucleotides read TGCGCCAGCAGCCACGACCCTTGGACTAGCGGGGGAGATAAGAATGAGCAGTTCTTC. Its protein product is CASSHDPWTSGGDKNEQFF.

The genes are TRBV13 and TRBJ1-2, with D possibly TRBD1 on 6 matching bases. V lost 0 bases and J 8 bases, leaving 22 bases between the germline ends. This CDR3 has 17 amino acids. Germline V gene sequence: CDR1 PRHDT, CDR2 FYEKMQ (reference sequence). CDR3 loop: CASSLGLMHRVNGGYTF. Written as DNA, the CDR3 is TGTGCCAGCAGCTTAGGCCTAATGCACAGGGTGAACGGGGGCTACACCTTC.

This chain links TRBV7-2 with TRBJ2-5; 8 bases are a match to TRBD2. This CDR3 contains 14 residues. The J segment lost 4 bases and the V segment lost 5 bases, leaving 6 bases of the junction unmatched. CDR1 is SGHTA, CDR2 FQGNSA, per germline. Here the CDR3 reads CASSLGGAVETQYF. The CDR3 DNA is TGTGCCAGCAGCCTCGGGGGGGCCGTAGAGACCCAGTACTTC.

This clone was observed once. The V and J genes are TRBV5-3 and TRBJ2-1; 13 nucleotides agree with TRBD2. TRBV5-3 is known as an ORF, though its function is uncertain. There are 20 residues in the CDR3. V lost 6 bases and J lost 1; bases outside the gene matches: 16. The CDR3 is CARIQTSLAGGRPSYNEQFF. For the CDR3, the DNA is TGTGCCAGAATCCAGACCTCACTAGCGGGGGGGCGTCCGTCCTACAATGAGCAGTTCTTC.

The chain couples TRBV11-2 to TRBJ1-4, with 8 positions matching TRBD1. V shed 5 bases, J shed 6 bases, and the junction held 8 bases outside the gene matches. CDR1 is SGHAT and CDR2 is FQNNGV in the germline V gene. The CDR3 covers 15 residues. This CDR3 reads CASSKGQAQYEKLFF. The CDR3 DNA is TGTGCCAGCAGCAAGGGACAGGCGCAATATGAAAAACTGTTTTTT.

The V gene is TRBV5-1, the J gene TRBJ1-5, with D possibly being TRBD1 (5 bases). The CDR3 runs 14 residues. In germline, CDR1 is SGHRS, CDR2 YFSETQ. Trimming took off 0 bases at V and 3 bases at J, with 7 bases between the two ends. CDR3 protein: CASSLGTFNQPQHF. The DNA of the CDR3 is TGCGCCAGCAGCTTGGGGACATTCAATCAGCCCCAGCATTTT.

CDR3 amino acids: CAISETSGAYEQYF. The CDR3 bases are TGTGCCATCAGTGAGACTAGCGGGGCCTACGAGCAGTACTTC. This chain links TRBV10-3 with TRBJ2-5, with 10 positions matching TRBD2. The J call is uncertain, as TRBJ2-7 better fits the DNA end. The CDR3 extends over 14 amino acids. Germline values: CDR1 ENHRY, CDR2 SYGVKD.

J is TRBJ1-2 and V is TRBV18; the D is unclear. CDR3 length: 14 amino acids. Germline loops: CDR1 KGHSH, CDR2 LQKENI. V lost 2 bases and J lost 4, with 11 bases in between. The CDR3 sequence: CASSPYGEVYGYTF. The CDR3, as DNA: TGTGCCAGCTCACCATACGGAGAAGTCTATGGCTACACCTTC.